Detailed here is one T cell receptor (beta chain). The antigen is unknown. This sample was included in a study of cytomegalovirus exposure and HLA in healthy donors. Points from the study as a whole: The study put roughly 160 TCR beta chains on its list as cytomegalovirus-associated. Reported results showed that the classifier diagnosed cytomegalovirus status with high specificity and sensitivity. Confirmation in vitro established that a few CMV-associated chains were specific for CMV antigens.

Generated by immunoSEQ multiplex PCR, the TCRdb table keeps only in-frame clones and is missing some. The sample has more than 140,000 clones; roughly 89% are singletons. Separate from the 666-subject first cohort was the approximately 120-subject validation cohort, to which the donors belonged. In germline, CDR1 is SGHRS, CDR2 YFSETQ. Between the trimmed V and J ends, which lost 0 bases and 7 bases, there was a span of 8 bases. This CDR3 contains 13 residues. The clonotype originates from a woman under 30 in good health and CMV-seropositive. Sample: PBMCs. The chain combines TRBV5-1 with TRBJ2-1, with D possibly TRBD2 on 5 matching bases. The chain's CDR3 is CASSLGTQNEQFF. For the CDR3, the DNA is TGCGCCAGCAGCTTGGGGACTCAAAATGAGCAGTTCTTC.